The 13 T cell receptor beta chains below were found in one sample sequenced in a study of Graves' ophthalmopathy and Graves' hyperthyroidism. From RNA, the CDR3 regions of TCR beta chains were amplified and sequenced. The authors performed first-round RT-PCR with HTBI primers and then a second-round multiplex PCR. TCRdb reanalysed the multiplex PCR reads using MiXCR and keeps one entry per CDR3 protein. The sample shows 300,000 to 400,000 distinct CDR3 sequences, approximately 18% of them seen only once. The sample was peripheral blood. The source is an adult woman with stable Graves' hyperthyroidism.

This clonotype was seen repeatedly, ten times or more. The chain has TRBV19 and TRBJ1-1; the D gene is possibly TRBD1 (6 bases). From germline, CDR1 is LNHDA and CDR2 SQIVND (reference sequence). V shed 7 bases and J shed 3 bases, with 18 bases lying between them. The CDR3 length is 15 residues. The CDR3 DNA sequence: TGTGCCAGTAAGGGGGGAAGGGCAGAAGACACTGAAGCTTTCTTT. Translated, it gives CASKGGRAEDTEAFF.

This clonotype was seen ten or more times. This chain uses TRBV20-1 with TRBJ2-7; 7 bases match TRBD2. The germline gives CDR1 DFQATT, CDR2 SNEGSKA (reference sequence). The CDR3 contains 12 residues. With 3 bases clipped from V and 3 bases from J, the junction kept 2 bases outside the gene matches. CDR3 DNA sequence: TGCAGTGCTAGTTTAGCGGGCTACGAGCAGTACTTC. This codes for CSASLAGYEQYF.

This clonotype was seen repeatedly, ten times or more. V usage is TRBV20-1 and J usage is TRBJ1-2; D remains unclear. V was trimmed by 0 bases and J by 5 bases, leaving 7 bases between them. This CDR3 spans 12 amino acids. CDR1 DFQATT and CDR2 SNEGSKA come from the germline V gene (reference sequence). Written as DNA, the CDR3 is TGCAGTGCTAGAGATCAACCATATGGCTACACCTTC. Translated: CSARDQPYGYTF.

The V call is TRBV20-1, the J call TRBJ2-2, with 8 bases identical to TRBD2. V trimming: 3 bases; J trimming: 3 bases; junction bases outside the gene matches: 6. Germline assignment: CDR1 DFQATT and CDR2 SNEGSKA (reference sequence). The CDR3 has 15 residues. This chain's CDR3 is CSARATSAYTGELFF. In DNA form, the CDR3 reads TGCAGTGCTAGGGCGACTAGCGCCTACACCGGGGAGCTGTTTTTT.

In its sample, this clonotype was seen many times. This chain uses TRBV27 with TRBJ1-5; D unclear. Per germline, CDR1 MNHEY and CDR2 SMNVEV (reference sequence). V lost 0 bases to trimming and J lost 0 bases, with 6 bases between them. The CDR3 has 15 residues. This CDR3 is CASSLSGNSNQPQHF. The CDR3 region has the DNA TGTGCCAGCAGTTTATCCGGGAATAGCAATCAGCCCCAGCATTTT.

A remark on this clonotype: One base away lies a much larger clone, so this may be a sequencing read error. The chain carries TRBV10-3 and TRBJ2-5; 7 bases align to TRBD1. Trimming cost V 6 bases and J 3 bases; bases outside gene matches: 16. The CDR3 has 17 residues. Germline loops: CDR1 ENHRY, CDR2 SYGVKD. The CDR3 loop reads CAISPGRTVGQKETQYF. DNA for the CDR3: TGTGCCATCAGCCCCGGACGGACAGTGGGACAGAAAGAGACCCAGTACTTC.

This clonotype was counted many times. V is TRBV15 and J is TRBJ2-7; no definite D call. The CDR3 is made up of 13 amino acids. Germline CDR1 reads LNHNV; CDR2 reads YYDKDF (reference sequence). Trimming shortened V by 0 bases and J by 2 bases, and 5 bases separated the two germline ends. The CDR3 region has the DNA TGTGCCACCAGCAGAGAAGGGACCTACGAGCAGTACTTC. Its translation: CATSREGTYEQYF.

This clonotype was picked up a small number of times. The junction differs from germline at one of its ends, possibly a read error. The genes are TRBV30 and TRBJ2-4; maybe TRBD2 (6 bases). CDR1 is GTSNPN, CDR2 SVGIG, per germline (reference sequence). The CDR3 contains 12 residues. The CDR3 loop reads CAWRRLENIKYF. DNA of the CDR3: TGTGCCTGGAGACGACTAGAAAACATTAAGTACTTC. Together with reference TRBV30 and TRBJ2-4, the CDR3 gives the full variable domain: SQTIHQWPATLVQPVGSPLSLECTVEGTSNPNLYWYRQAAGRGLQLLFYSVGIGQISSEVPQNLSASRPQDRQFILSSKKLLLSDSGFYLCAWRRLENIKYFGAGTRLSVL.

This rearrangement joins TRBV12-3 or TRBV12-4 to TRBJ2-7, with 9 bases identical to TRBD1. After removal of 0 bases from V and 2 bases from J, the junction contained 5 bases not matched to a gene. The CDR3 has 16 amino acids. The CDR3 protein is CASSLAGQGLTYEQYF. The CDR3 DNA reads as TGTGCCAGCAGTTTAGCTGGACAGGGGTTGACCTACGAGCAGTACTTC.

The chain employs TRBV5-4 and TRBJ1-5; TRBD1 aligns across 7 bases. V was clipped by 2 bases and J by 6 bases; unmatched bases: 14. CDR1 SGHNT and CDR2 YYREEE come from the germline V gene (reference sequence). The CDR3 consists of 17 residues. The CDR3 nucleotides read TGTGCCAGCAGCTTTAACGGTGGGGGCAGGGGGGGTCAGCCCCAGCATTTT. It encodes CASSFNGGGRGGQPQHF.

The chain recombines TRBV11-2 with TRBJ1-3; D not certain. Trimming shortened V by 4 bases and J by 4 bases, and 14 bases separated the two germline ends. This CDR3 spans 15 amino acids. Germline-derived CDR1 and CDR2 are SGHAT and FQNNGV. CDR3 region: CASSSVRESGNTIYF. In DNA form, the CDR3 reads TGTGCCAGCAGCTCGGTCCGGGAGTCCGGAAACACCATATATTTT.

V and J are TRBV5-6 and TRBJ2-7; 11 bases are a match to TRBD2. V was clipped by 3 bases and J by 4 bases; unmatched bases: 9. This CDR3 is built from 16 residues. Germline loops: CDR1 SGHDT, CDR2 YYEEEE. The CDR3 DNA reads TGTGCCAGCAGCTCGGCTCCGGGACTAGCGGATTACGAGCAGTACTTC. Protein: CASSSAPGLADYEQYF.

This clonotype was counted a few times. This chain uses TRBV18 with TRBJ2-2, with unresolved D. The V and J ends lost 0 bases and 7 bases respectively, with 6 bases between them. CDR3 length: 13 residues. Germline assignment: CDR1 KGHSH and CDR2 LQKENI. CDR3 protein: CASSPPGNGELFF. The DNA for the CDR3 is TGTGCCAGCTCACCACCGGGGAACGGGGAGCTGTTTTTT. Filled out from reference TRBV18 and TRBJ2-2, the complete variable domain reads NAGVMQNPRHLVRRRGQEARLRCSPMKGHSHVYWYRQLPEEGLKFMVYLQKENIIDESGMPKERFSAEFPKEGPSILRIQQVVRGDSAAYFCASSPPGNGELFFGEGSRLTVL.